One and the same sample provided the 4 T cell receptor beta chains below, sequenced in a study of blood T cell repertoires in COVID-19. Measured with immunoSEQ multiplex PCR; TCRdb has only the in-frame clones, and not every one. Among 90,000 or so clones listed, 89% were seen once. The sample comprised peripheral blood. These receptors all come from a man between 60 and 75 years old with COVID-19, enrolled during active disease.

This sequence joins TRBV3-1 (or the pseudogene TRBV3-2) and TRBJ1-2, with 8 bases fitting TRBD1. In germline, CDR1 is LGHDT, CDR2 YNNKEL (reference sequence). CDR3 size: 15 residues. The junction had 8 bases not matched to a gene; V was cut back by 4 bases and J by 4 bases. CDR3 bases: TGTGCCAGCAGCCCCGGGACAGGAAGGACCTATGGCTACACCTTC. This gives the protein CASSPGTGRTYGYTF.

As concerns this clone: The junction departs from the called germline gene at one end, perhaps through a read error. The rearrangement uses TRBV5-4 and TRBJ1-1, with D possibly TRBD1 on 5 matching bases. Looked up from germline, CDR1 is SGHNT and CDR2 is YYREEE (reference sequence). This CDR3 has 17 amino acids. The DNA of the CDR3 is TGTGCCAGCAGCCCACCTCTCCAGGGTCGAATGAAGACTGAAGCTTTCTTT. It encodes CASSPPLQGRMKTEAFF.

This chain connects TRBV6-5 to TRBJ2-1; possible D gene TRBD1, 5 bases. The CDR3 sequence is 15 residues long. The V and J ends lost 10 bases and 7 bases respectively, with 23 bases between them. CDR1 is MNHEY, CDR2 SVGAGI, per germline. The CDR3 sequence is CATTGGSTYANEQFF. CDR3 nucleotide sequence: TGTGCCACCACAGGCGGCTCCACTTATGCAAATGAGCAGTTCTTC.

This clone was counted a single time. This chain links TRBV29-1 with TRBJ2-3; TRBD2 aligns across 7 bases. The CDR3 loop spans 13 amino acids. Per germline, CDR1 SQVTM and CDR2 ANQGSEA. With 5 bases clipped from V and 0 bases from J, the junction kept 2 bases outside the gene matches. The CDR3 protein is CSVTSASTDTQYF. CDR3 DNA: TGCAGCGTTACTAGCGCAAGCACAGATACGCAGTATTTT.